A selection of T cell receptor beta chains follows, all from one sample in a study of CD8 T cells in ankylosing spondylitis. A single record per CDR3 protein comes from TCRdb applying MiXCR to the 5' RACE reads. The sample records some 180,000 distinct CDR3 sequences, roughly 18% being singletons. The sample comprised blood, either unsorted or a sorted T cell fraction (not recorded which). The receptors derive from a male donor under 35 with ankylosing spondylitis or in good health (not recorded which). The CDR3 runs from the conserved cysteine through the conserved F or W. Fields, in order: D gene, J gene, clone size, V gene, CDR3 DNA, CDR3 protein. The D gene is left open where the match is weak. The size field is filled for only some rows; it gives once, few, many or a size class.

D: .
J: TRBJ1-1
size: many
V: TRBV6-5
DNA: TGTGCCAGCAGCGTCGCCTACGGTAACACTGAAGCTTTCTTT
CDR3: CASSVAYGNTEAFF

D: .
J: TRBJ2-5
size: .
V: TRBV25-1
DNA: TGTGCCAGCAGTGAATATCAGGGAGAGACCCAGTACTTC
CDR3: CASSEYQGETQYF

D: .
J: TRBJ2-3
size: many
V: TRBV20-1
DNA: TGCAGTGCCCGAGGACACCTCAGCACAGATACGCAGTATTTT
CDR3: CSARGHLSTDTQYF

D: TRBD2
J: TRBJ2-3
size: .
V: TRBV13
DNA: TGTGCCAGCAGCAGCGTAGCGGGAGGGCCTGCTGATACGCAGTATTTT
CDR3: CASSSVAGGPADTQYF

D: .
J: TRBJ2-5
size: many
V: TRBV5-1
DNA: TGCGCCAGCAGCTTCCTTTTGGCCACCACCCAAGAGACCCAGTACTTC
CDR3: CASSFLLATTQETQYF

D: TRBD1
J: TRBJ2-1
size: many
V: TRBV29-1
DNA: TGCAGCGTTAGGACAGGAACTAACAATGAGCAGTTCTTC
CDR3: CSVRTGTNNEQFF

D: .
J: TRBJ2-3
size: many
V: TRBV25-1
DNA: TGTGCCACTCAGTCAGATACGCAGTATTTT
CDR3: CATQSDTQYF

D: .
J: TRBJ2-3
size: many
V: TRBV5-1
DNA: TGCGCCAGCAGCTGGACGAACCGGGGTACAGATACGCAGTATTTT
CDR3: CASSWTNRGTDTQYF

D: .
J: TRBJ1-5
size: many
V: TRBV6-6
DNA: TGTGCCAGCAAGCTAGTTAGCAATCAGCCCCAGCATTTT
CDR3: CASKLVSNQPQHF

D: .
J: TRBJ2-1
size: .
V: TRBV12-3/TRBV12-4
DNA: TGTGCCAGCAGTTCGAACACCTTTCCCGGCAATGAGCAGTTCTTC
CDR3: CASSSNTFPGNEQFF

D: .
J: TRBJ2-2
size: many
V: TRBV12-3/TRBV12-4
DNA: TGTGCCAGCAGTTTAGGGGCCCTCGGGGCCGGGGAGCTGTTTTTT
CDR3: CASSLGALGAGELFF

D: .
J: TRBJ2-2
size: many
V: TRBV7-8
DNA: TGTGCCAGCAGCTTATGGAACGGGGAGACCGGGGAGCTGTTTTTT
CDR3: CASSLWNGETGELFF

D: .
J: TRBJ1-5
size: many
V: TRBV12-3/TRBV12-4
DNA: TGTGCCAGCAGTTCTCCCCCAGAAGATCAGCCCCAGCATTTT
CDR3: CASSSPPEDQPQHF

D: .
J: TRBJ2-1
size: many
V: TRBV20-1
DNA: TGCAGTGCTAGACTAGGGGCTGAGCAGTTCTTC
CDR3: CSARLGAEQFF

D: .
J: TRBJ2-2
size: many
V: TRBV24-1
DNA: TGTGCCACCGGCGAGAGCCGAACCAACACCGGGGAGCTGTTTTTT
CDR3: CATGESRTNTGELFF

D: TRBD1
J: TRBJ1-5
size: many
V: TRBV6-1
DNA: TGTGCCAGCAACAATGACAGGGGTAGCAATCAGCCCCAGCATTTT
CDR3: CASNNDRGSNQPQHF

D: TRBD1
J: TRBJ1-1
size: few
V: TRBV12-3/TRBV12-4
DNA: TGTGCCAGCAGATCCCTGACAGGGACTGAAGCTTTCTTT
CDR3: CASRSLTGTEAFF

D: .
J: TRBJ2-6
size: many
V: TRBV9
DNA: TGTGCCAGCAGCGTAGTGGGGCCTGGGGCCAACGTCCTGACTTTC
CDR3: CASSVVGPGANVLTF

D: .
J: TRBJ2-3
size: many
V: TRBV5-1
DNA: TGCGCCAGCAGCTTGGCGGCGGCCACAGATACGCAGTATTTT
CDR3: CASSLAAATDTQYF

D: TRBD2
J: TRBJ2-3
size: many
V: TRBV29-1
DNA: TGCAGCGTTGGACTCCTGGCGGGAGGGCAGTATTTT
CDR3: CSVGLLAGGQYF

D: TRBD2
J: TRBJ2-1
size: many
V: TRBV12-3/TRBV12-4
DNA: TGTGCCAGCAGTGCGACTAGCGGGAGGGGGTTCTTC
CDR3: CASSATSGRGFF

D: .
J: TRBJ1-6
size: many
V: TRBV6-5
DNA: TGTGCCAGCAGTAGAGACCATCGCTCCTATAATTCACCCCTCCACTTT
CDR3: CASSRDHRSYNSPLHF

D: TRBD1
J: TRBJ1-1
size: .
V: TRBV10-1
DNA: TGCGCCAGCATGGACAGGTGGAACACTGAAGCTTTCTTT
CDR3: CASMDRWNTEAFF

D: TRBD2
J: TRBJ2-3
size: few
V: TRBV6-5
DNA: TGTGCCAGCAGGCTCGGGACTAGCGGCTACACAGATACGCAGTATTTT
CDR3: CASRLGTSGYTDTQYF

D: .
J: TRBJ1-2
size: few
V: TRBV29-1
DNA: TGCAGCGTTGACGGTTTTTATGGCTACACCTTC
CDR3: CSVDGFYGYTF

D: .
J: TRBJ1-4
size: many
V: TRBV11-2
DNA: TGTGCCAGCAGCTTAGATTGGGGAAGTAGATTGCCGACAACTAATGAAAAACTGTTTTTT
CDR3: CASSLDWGSRLPTTNEKLFF

D: .
J: TRBJ2-1
size: many
V: TRBV2
DNA: TGTGCCAGCAGTGCCGATTCAATCATCGTTGAGCAGTTCTTC
CDR3: CASSADSIIVEQFF

D: TRBD2
J: TRBJ2-1
size: many
V: TRBV20-1
DNA: TGCAGTGCTAGTGGGGGGGCGGAGCGGGAGTCGTTCTTC
CDR3: CSASGGAERESFF

D: .
J: TRBJ2-1
size: many
V: TRBV29-1
DNA: TGCAGCGTTGAAATGGAACAGTTCTTC
CDR3: CSVEMEQFF

D: TRBD1
J: TRBJ2-1
size: many
V: TRBV20-1
DNA: TGCAGTGCGACGGACAGGACCGACGATGAGCAGTTCTTC
CDR3: CSATDRTDDEQFF

D: .
J: TRBJ2-7
size: many
V: TRBV20-1
DNA: TGCAGTGCTAGAGGTGGGACATCTACCCGTTTC
CDR3: CSARGGTSTRF

D: TRBD1
J: TRBJ2-5
size: many
V: TRBV29-1
DNA: TGCAGCGTGGAGGGACAGGGGCAAGAGACCCAGTACTTC
CDR3: CSVEGQGQETQYF

D: .
J: TRBJ2-1
size: .
V: TRBV4-3
DNA: TGCGCCAGCAGCCAAGACCCGGGGGGCAACAATGAGCAGTTCTTC
CDR3: CASSQDPGGNNEQFF

D: .
J: TRBJ2-1
size: few
V: TRBV9
DNA: TGTGCCAGCAGCCCCGGGGGTGAGAATGAGCAGTTCTTC
CDR3: CASSPGGENEQFF

D: .
J: TRBJ1-3
size: many
V: TRBV20-1
DNA: TGCAGTGTCCTACCCGGGTTTGGTGGAAACACCATATATTTT
CDR3: CSVLPGFGGNTIYF

D: .
J: TRBJ2-3
size: .
V: TRBV19
DNA: TGTGCCACCTCCCCGGGGAGGTATACAGATACGCAGTATTTT
CDR3: CATSPGRYTDTQYF

D: TRBD2
J: TRBJ2-1
size: .
V: TRBV2
DNA: TGTGCCAGCGGGGGGGACAATGAGCAGTTCTTC
CDR3: CASGGDNEQFF

D: .
J: TRBJ2-3
size: many
V: TRBV12-3/TRBV12-4
DNA: TGTGCCAGCAGTTCGGCAGATACGCAGTATTTT
CDR3: CASSSADTQYF

D: TRBD1
J: TRBJ1-5
size: many
V: TRBV28
DNA: TGTGCCAGCAGTTTGTGGACTGGACAGGGGGCTTCTCAGCCCCAGCATTTT
CDR3: CASSLWTGQGASQPQHF

D: .
J: TRBJ2-3
size: many
V: TRBV3-1
DNA: TGTGCCAGCAGCCAGCGACAGGACCGCACAGATACGCAGTATTTT
CDR3: CASSQRQDRTDTQYF

D: .
J: TRBJ2-7
size: .
V: TRBV12-3/TRBV12-4
DNA: TGTGCCAGCAGTTTAATGGGATCCTACGAGCAGTACTTC
CDR3: CASSLMGSYEQYF

D: .
J: TRBJ1-3
size: many
V: TRBV27
DNA: TGTGCCAGCAGGACAGCCTCTGGAAACACCATATATTTT
CDR3: CASRTASGNTIYF

D: .
J: TRBJ2-4
size: many
V: TRBV6-5
DNA: TGTGCCAGCAGTCGCGGGACACCCAAAAACATTCAGTACTTC
CDR3: CASSRGTPKNIQYF

D: .
J: TRBJ2-2
size: many
V: TRBV5-1
DNA: TGCGCCAGCAGCTGGGAAAACGGGGGAACCGGGGAGCTGTTTTTT
CDR3: CASSWENGGTGELFF

D: TRBD2
J: TRBJ2-1
size: once
V: TRBV4-1
DNA: TGCGCCAGCAGCCTTTACGGGACTAGCGGGAACAATGAGCAGTTCTTC
CDR3: CASSLYGTSGNNEQFF

D: .
J: TRBJ2-3
size: .
V: TRBV7-3
DNA: TGTGCCAGCAGCTTAAGGAGGTCAGATACGCAGTATTTT
CDR3: CASSLRRSDTQYF

D: .
J: TRBJ1-4
size: many
V: TRBV11-2
DNA: TGTGCCAGCAGCCATAATGCTGGGGATGAAAAACTGTTTTTT
CDR3: CASSHNAGDEKLFF

D: TRBD2
J: TRBJ2-4
size: many
V: TRBV12-3/TRBV12-4
DNA: TGTGCCAGCAGTTTCGTAGCGGGAGGGCCTGCAAACATTCAGTACTTC
CDR3: CASSFVAGGPANIQYF

D: .
J: TRBJ2-3
size: .
V: TRBV29-1
DNA: TGCAGCCACTCCGGGGCAGATACGCAGTATTTT
CDR3: CSHSGADTQYF

D: .
J: TRBJ1-2
size: many
V: TRBV4-1
DNA: TGCGCCAGCAGCCCATTGAGTCACGGTTCTAACTATGGCTACACCTTC
CDR3: CASSPLSHGSNYGYTF